This is a list of T cell receptor beta chains from one sample in a study of blood T cells in healthy people across ages. One entry per CDR3 protein results from TCRdb running MiXCR on the 5' RACE reads. This sample has 540,000 or so distinct CDR3 sequences, with 25% to 30% found just once. Sequenced input: blood. These receptors were collected from a woman aged 70-85 years in good health. The CDR3 runs from the conserved cysteine through the conserved F or W. D genes are given only for firm matches. A clone size is listed for some rows: how often the clone was seen (once, few, many), or a class if it is expanded.

j_gene,abundance,v_gene,d_gene,CDR3aa,CDR3nt
TRBJ1-6,NA,TRBV7-9,NA,CASATGTRDSPLHF,TGTGCCAGCGCAACCGGGACCAGGGATTCACCCCTCCACTTT
TRBJ2-1,NA,TRBV7-2,TRBD1,CASRVTGMGRNEQFF,TGTGCCAGCAGGGTGACAGGGATGGGGCGGAATGAGCAGTTCTTC
TRBJ2-7,NA,TRBV7-9,NA,CASSKDLGGYQPYEQYF,TGTGCCAGCAGCAAAGATCTAGGGGGGTATCAGCCCTACGAGCAGTACTTC
TRBJ2-3,few,TRBV4-2,NA,CASSQSGTSTDTQYF,TGTGCCAGCAGCCAATCCGGGACTAGCACAGATACGCAGTATTTT
TRBJ1-1,NA,TRBV2,NA,CASSDSPAPTAFF,TGTGCCAGCAGTGACTCGCCGGCACCCACAGCTTTCTTT
TRBJ1-5,few,TRBV11-2,TRBD1,CASSSRTGHNQPQHF,TGTGCCAGCAGCTCCCGGACAGGCCACAATCAGCCCCAGCATTTT
TRBJ2-1,NA,TRBV3-1,NA,CASSQNEGWQFF,TGTGCCAGCAGCCAAAACGAGGGTTGGCAGTTCTTC
TRBJ2-7,NA,TRBV12-3/TRBV12-4,NA,CASRVDNSYEQYF,TGTGCCAGCAGGGTGGACAATTCCTACGAGCAGTACTTC
TRBJ1-2,NA,TRBV4-3,NA,CASTGKWGINGDYGYTF,TGCGCCAGCACCGGAAAATGGGGAATCAACGGGGACTATGGCTACACCTTC
TRBJ2-4,NA,TRBV27,TRBD2,CASSSPASGVYKNIQYF,TGTGCCAGCAGTTCCCCAGCTAGCGGGGTGTACAAAAACATTCAGTACTTC
TRBJ2-3,NA,TRBV11-2,TRBD2,CASSSRRGTSGGRTDTQYF,TGTGCCAGCAGCTCTCGCAGGGGGACTAGCGGGGGGCGCACAGATACGCAGTATTTT
TRBJ2-3,NA,TRBV7-2,TRBD2,CASSILAGGRTDTQYF,TGTGCCAGCAGCATATTAGCGGGGGGGCGAACAGATACGCAGTATTTT
TRBJ2-2,few,TRBV5-7,TRBD1,CASSLKGQGVPGELFF,TGTGCCAGCAGCTTGAAAGGACAGGGCGTCCCCGGGGAGCTGTTTTTT
TRBJ1-4,few,TRBV6-5,NA,CASSRSEHNEKLFF,TGTGCCAGCAGCCGCTCGGAACATAATGAAAAACTGTTTTTT
TRBJ1-4,few,TRBV12-3/TRBV12-4,NA,CASTQDWAGDEKLFF,TGTGCCAGCACCCAAGACTGGGCAGGGGACGAAAAACTGTTTTTT
TRBJ1-5,few,TRBV7-9,NA,CASGREDQPQHF,TGTGCCAGCGGCAGGGAGGATCAGCCCCAGCATTTT
TRBJ2-7,NA,TRBV10-3,NA,CAITGQLNEQYF,TGTGCCATCACGGGACAACTTAACGAGCAGTACTTC
TRBJ1-2,few,TRBV5-6,NA,CASSWADGDYTF,TGTGCCAGCAGCTGGGCCGACGGAGACTACACCTTC
TRBJ2-1,NA,TRBV20-1,NA,CSASGVIPSSNEQFF,TGCAGTGCTAGTGGCGTCATCCCCTCCTCGAATGAGCAGTTCTTC
TRBJ1-1,NA,TRBV3-1,NA,CASSQAGMGTEAFF,TGTGCCAGCAGCCAAGCAGGGATGGGCACTGAAGCTTTCTTT
TRBJ1-4,NA,TRBV9,TRBD1,CASSVTGTGIAKLFF,TGTGCCAGCAGCGTTACCGGGACAGGGATAGCAAAACTGTTTTTT
TRBJ2-3,few,TRBV5-4,NA,CASGNTDTQYF,TGTGCCAGTGGAAACACAGATACGCAGTATTTT
TRBJ1-1,NA,TRBV20-1,NA,CSARELGKRTEAFF,TGCAGTGCTAGAGAGCTGGGAAAGAGAACTGAAGCTTTCTTT
TRBJ2-1,few,TRBV10-3,NA,CAISESTGHHNEQFF,TGTGCCATCAGTGAGTCCACAGGGCACCACAATGAGCAGTTCTTC
TRBJ1-1,many,TRBV7-8,NA,CASSFLFDVPNTEAFF,TGTGCCAGCAGCTTCCTTTTTGACGTACCGAACACTGAAGCTTTCTTT
TRBJ2-3,NA,TRBV29-1,TRBD2,CSVTGGGTQYF,TGCAGCGTGACGGGGGGGGGTACGCAGTATTTT
TRBJ2-3,few,TRBV9,TRBD2,CASSAHLAGISSTDTQYF,TGTGCCAGCAGCGCTCACCTAGCGGGGATTTCGAGCACAGATACGCAGTATTTT
TRBJ1-3,NA,TRBV29-1,NA,CSVAFSGNTIYF,TGCAGCGTTGCCTTCTCTGGAAACACCATATATTTT
TRBJ2-1,NA,TRBV12-3/TRBV12-4,TRBD2,CASSLGLAGGPGEQFF,TGTGCCAGCAGTTTGGGGCTAGCGGGGGGGCCTGGTGAGCAGTTCTTC
TRBJ2-3,NA,TRBV14,NA,CASSQVGADTQYF,TGTGCCAGCAGCCAAGTAGGGGCAGATACGCAGTATTTT
TRBJ1-2,NA,TRBV29-1,NA,CSVQQGNYGYTF,TGCAGCGTGCAACAGGGAAACTATGGCTACACCTTC